The clone carrying this TCR beta chain has just a few counts. Its antigen remains unknown. These data come from a study of T cells in narcolepsy. Study results and caveats: Autoreactive HCRT-specific and TRIB2-specific clonotypes were marked in same-patient CSF-versus-blood CD4+ comparisons. Healthy controls reportedly lacked the autoreactive clonotypes serially found in patients' blood.

The table came from immunoSEQ multiplex PCR; TCRdb's copy has only in-frame clones and leaves some out. The sample consists of some 25,000 clones, approximately 85% of them appearing once. V trimming: 5 bases; J trimming: 10 bases; junction bases outside the gene matches: 8. Germline-derived CDR1 and CDR2 are SGHAT and FQNNGV. This CDR3 is 13 amino acids long. The sample was memory (CD45RA-) CD4+ T cells from blood. The V gene is TRBV11-2, the J gene TRBJ2-1; TRBD2 matches at 7 bases. The receptor was derived from a human donor in good health. CDR3 in amino acids: CASSILAGGEQFF. The CDR3, as DNA: TGTGCCAGCAGCATTTTAGCGGGTGGGGAGCAGTTCTTC. Using reference TRBV11-2 and TRBJ2-1 for the parts outside the CDR3, the full variable domain is EAGVAQSPRYKIIEKRQSVAFWCNPISGHATLYWYQQILGQGPKLLIQFQNNGVVDDSQLPKDRFSAERLKGVDSTLKIQPAKLEDSAVYLCASSILAGGEQFFGPGTRLTVL.